The clone carrying this T cell receptor beta chain is termed medium-sized (0.01 to 0.1%). Its antigen is still unknown. This specimen comes from a study of identical twins. Study results and limitations: Low generation probability was overrepresented in out-of-frame alpha sequences shared by twins. Models predicted less out-of-frame TCR alpha sharing in monozygotic twins than was found. Abundant beta clonotypes from cord blood had fewer insertions, unlike memory repertoires, which showed none.

Looked up from germline, CDR1 is MNHEY and CDR2 is SVGEGT. V lost 5 bases, J lost 4 bases, and 11 bases lay in between. The CDR3 totals 13 residues. TCRdb re-derived calls from the 5' RACE reads in MiXCR, one entry per CDR3 protein. The sample holds about 240,000 distinct CDR3 sequences, about 10% seen once. The sample taken for sequencing was memory T cells sorted from blood. V gene TRBV6-2 or TRBV6-3 combines with J gene TRBJ1-1; D remains ambiguous. This sequence was found in a man aged 50 to 60 in good health. The CDR3 bases are TGTGCCAGCAGTACGGATCTCGGCACTGAAGCTTTCTTT. This gives the protein CASSTDLGTEAFF.